The following is a T cell receptor (beta chain) sequence with its context. From the 5' RACE reads, TCRdb called clonotypes with MiXCR, one entry per CDR3 protein. The profile covers about 470,000 distinct CDR3 sequences, with roughly 25% appearing a single time and under 15% taken by the ten largest. This record comes from a study of T-cell memory formation after mild COVID-19. Deletions cut 1 base from V and 2 bases from J, with 15 bases between. This CDR3 is built from 16 residues. CDR1 SGHDT and CDR2 YYEEEE come from the germline V gene. The V call is TRBV5-6, the J call TRBJ2-5; D possibly corresponds to TRBD2 (5 bases). The receptor comes from an adult woman who had mild COVID-19 (a few samples of this study predate the infection). Cell type and time point are not known. The sample comprised PBMCs or a T cell subset sorted from them (not recorded which). CDR3 DNA: TGTGCCAGCAGCTTGAGGCTGATGAGCGGTCAAGAGACCCAGTACTTC. Translating it yields CASSLRLMSGQETQYF.